The present T cell receptor (beta chain) was sequenced within a study of blood T cells in healthy people across ages. Through a sample-barcoded 5' primer and a J-beta primer mix, a second PCR was run for roughly 6 to 11 cycles. Sequencing recovered at least 3 million CDR3-containing paired-end reads from each sample. TCRdb processed the 5' RACE reads anew with MiXCR; each CDR3 protein has one entry. Here the sample spans roughly 560,000 distinct CDR3 sequences, about 24% being singletons. As to this clonotype: Its antigen is still unknown.

Germline V CDR1 and CDR2: SGHTA, FQGNSA. CDR3 length: 16 residues. V was clipped by 1 base and J by 2 bases; unmatched bases: 6. Study outcomes and limitations: Researchers judged that diversity estimates from one million T cells fell short of true values. Age showed a roughly linear inverse relationship with TCR beta diversity per million T cells.

The same sample was also studied in work on T cells of mothers and their children.

Source material: blood. The chain couples TRBV7-2 to TRBJ2-3; TRBD2 agrees at 7 bases. This receptor was obtained from a boy between 5 and 17 years old in good health. The CDR3 sequence: CASSLGPGGYTDTQYF. CDR3 sequence (DNA): TGTGCCAGCAGCTTAGGACCCGGGGGGTACACAGATACGCAGTATTTT.